The 25 T cell receptor beta chains presented below share a single source sample, sequenced in a study of cytomegalovirus exposure and HLA in healthy donors (dated by TCRdb to about 2017). Library prep was done by the immunoSEQ multiplex PCR assay. A mixture of 60 forward primers for TCR Vbeta segments and 13 reverse primers for TCR Jbeta segments was used in the multiplex PCR. The source is immuneACCESS, and TCRdb retained only in-frame sequences with V and J called. Part of the clones is not carried over; for the studies checked, unresolved V genes explain less than half of this, and the remainder is unexplained. This sample has 70,000 to 90,000 clones in its table, and around three quarters of those were observed once. The top ten clones comprise about an eighth of the sample. The sample comprised PBMCs. The receptors were sampled from a male donor in good health and CMV-seropositive.

The chain has TRBV27 and TRBJ2-7, with 10 positions matching TRBD2. CDR1 MNHEY and CDR2 SMNVEV come from the germline V gene (reference sequence). The CDR3 is 15 amino acids. V gave up 5 bases and J gave up 2 bases; unmatched junction bases: 6. The CDR3 is CASSIASGGPYEQYF. The CDR3 coding sequence is TGTGCCAGCAGTATTGCTAGCGGGGGCCCCTACGAGCAGTACTTC.

The chain uses TRBV9 and TRBJ1-4; D is undetermined. The V gene's germline CDR1 is SGDLS and CDR2 YYNGEE. V shed 2 bases and J shed 0 bases, with 5 bases lying between them. The CDR3 is 14 residues long. CDR3 sequence (DNA): TGTGCCAGCAGCGTGGCAGCAACTAATGAAAAACTGTTTTTT. This encodes CASSVAATNEKLFF.

The J gene is TRBJ1-2, the V gene TRBV6-5; 7 bases are a match to TRBD1. The CDR3 consists of 13 residues. Germline trimming cut 6 bases from V and 8 bases from J; bases unmatched to any gene: 9. Germline V CDR1 and CDR2: MNHEY, SVGAGI. The CDR3 sequence is CASSRERGGGYTF. The CDR3 coding sequence is TGTGCCAGCAGCCGCGAGAGAGGGGGCGGCTACACCTTC.

The CDR3, as DNA: TGTGCCTGGACTAGGATGCGTAATGAGCAGTTCTTC. Translating it yields CAWTRMRNEQFF. The chain is built from TRBV30 and TRBJ2-1; D is undetermined. Germline V gene sequence: CDR1 GTSNPN, CDR2 SVGIG (reference sequence). CDR3 length: 12 residues. Trimming left V 4 bases short and J 7 bases short, with 11 bases between.

This sequence joins TRBV6-6 and TRBJ1-1; 7 positions match TRBD1. V dropped 0 bases and J dropped 6; count of bases not matched to a gene: 4. This CDR3 is 14 amino acids long. Germline V gives CDR1 MNHNY, CDR2 SVGAGI (reference sequence). The CDR3, as DNA: TGTGCCAGCAGTTACTCGGGCAGGGGGTCTGAAGCTTTCTTT. It translates to CASSYSGRGSEAFF.

This clone showed up just a few times. This chain joins TRBV2 and TRBJ2-3; TRBD2 agrees at 10 bases. With 9 bases clipped from V and 2 bases from J, the junction kept 8 bases outside the gene matches. Germline CDR1 is SNHLY and CDR2 is FYNNEI. The CDR3 spans 15 residues. The chain's CDR3 is CASSTGLAATDTQYF. CDR3 coding DNA: TGTGCCAGTTCGACCGGACTAGCGGCCACAGATACGCAGTATTTT.

V gene TRBV25-1 combines with J gene TRBJ1-4; TRBD1 aligns across 11 bases. The CDR3 runs 15 residues. From germline, CDR1 is MGHDK and CDR2 SYGVNS. With V trimmed by 4 bases and J by 5 bases, 3 bases remained unmatched. The CDR3: CASSAGQGGNEKLFF. The CDR3 DNA follows: TGTGCCAGCAGTGCGGGACAGGGGGGAAATGAAAAACTGTTTTTT.

This chain joins TRBV6-1 and TRBJ1-4; the match to TRBD1 covers 8 bases. Germline V lookup: CDR1 MNHNS, CDR2 SASEGT. The CDR3 is 15 residues long. The V and J ends lost 7 bases and 8 bases, in that order; junction bases with no gene match: 12. The CDR3 coding sequence is TGTGCCAGCACCGCCCCTGGACAGGGTAAAGAAAAACTGTTTTTT. This gives the protein CASTAPGQGKEKLFF.

This chain joins TRBV5-1 and TRBJ1-5, with 7 bases that match TRBD1. Unmatched junction bases numbered 2, after V lost 0 bases and J lost 2 bases. Germline CDR1 is SGHRS and CDR2 is YFSETQ. This CDR3 is 15 amino acids long. CDR3 coding DNA: TGCGCCAGCAGCTTGGAAGGGGGCCGCAATCAGCCCCAGCATTTT. Protein: CASSLEGGRNQPQHF.

CDR3 DNA: TGTGCCAGCAGTCGGACAGGGGGCGCAGGGGAAAAACTGTTTTTT. Protein sequence: CASSRTGGAGEKLFF. The J gene is TRBJ1-4, the V gene TRBV5-5; 11 bases map to TRBD1. This CDR3 is 15 amino acids long. CDR1 SGHKS and CDR2 YYEKEE come from the germline V gene (reference sequence). With V trimmed by 5 bases and J by 8 bases, 8 bases remained unmatched.

Here the CDR3 DNA reads TGCGCCAGCAGCGGGGACAGGGGGGTTTTCGATGGCTACACCTTC. Translation gives CASSGDRGVFDGYTF. The J gene is TRBJ1-2, the V gene TRBV5-1; 11 bases fit TRBD1. CDR3 length: 15 residues. J lost 6 bases, V lost 4 bases, and 8 bases had no gene match. In germline, CDR1 is SGHRS, CDR2 YFSETQ.

There are a few counts of this clone. The chain uses TRBV18 and TRBJ2-2; 7 bases fit TRBD1. This CDR3 has 17 amino acids. V lost 0 bases and J lost 5; bases outside the gene matches: 9. CDR1 is KGHSH and CDR2 is LQKENI in the germline V gene. The CDR3 DNA is TGTGCCAGCTCACCACCAGGGGGCGAATCGAGGACCGGGGAGCTGTTTTTT. This gives the protein CASSPPGGESRTGELFF.

This chain links TRBV4-2 with TRBJ1-6; possible D gene TRBD1, 5 bases. Germline V lookup: CDR1 LGHNA, CDR2 YNFKEQ. Trimming shortened V by 1 base and J by 3 bases, and 16 bases separated the two germline ends. CDR3 length: 18 residues. The CDR3 sequence: CASSQGPSTVVYNSPLHF. The CDR3 region has the DNA TGTGCCAGCAGCCAAGGCCCCTCGACAGTTGTCTATAATTCACCCCTCCACTTT.

The chain recombines TRBV7-9 with TRBJ2-7, with 7 bases aligning to TRBD2. This CDR3 has 16 residues. Germline V lookup: CDR1 SEHNR, CDR2 FQNEAQ (reference sequence). V gave up 5 bases and J gave up 6 bases; unmatched junction bases: 16. The CDR3 coding sequence is TGTGCCAGCAGCCAGACTCGGGGAGGGGCGGAGAGCGAGCAGTACTTC. It translates to CASSQTRGGAESEQYF.

As for this clone: At one end the junction does not follow the germline gene, possibly because of a read error. The rearrangement links TRBV7-9 to TRBJ2-1; the match to TRBD1 covers 7 bases. The CDR3 runs to 14 residues. Germline loops: CDR1 SEHNR, CDR2 FQNEAQ (reference sequence). The CDR3 sequence is CSSSSRQGENEQFF. CDR3 bases: TGTTCCAGCAGCTCCCGACAGGGAGAGAATGAGCAGTTCTTC.

This rearrangement joins TRBV7-9 to TRBJ2-1; TRBD2 matches 8 bases. Germline V gives CDR1 SEHNR, CDR2 FQNEAQ (reference sequence). The CDR3 sequence is 16 residues long. The J segment lost 0 bases and the V segment lost 5 bases, leaving 6 bases of the junction unmatched. The CDR3 loop is CASSKTSASSYNEQFF. The DNA of the CDR3 is TGTGCCAGCAGCAAGACTAGCGCGAGCTCCTACAATGAGCAGTTCTTC.

This chain connects TRBV7-3 to TRBJ2-5; TRBD2 matches 12 bases. This CDR3 spans 15 amino acids. The junction had 0 bases not matched to a gene; V was cut back by 4 bases and J by 0 bases. Germline V gives CDR1 SGHTA, CDR2 FQGTGA. The CDR3 loop is CASSWTSGNQETQYF. The DNA for the CDR3 is TGTGCCAGCAGCTGGACTAGCGGGAACCAAGAGACCCAGTACTTC.

The rearrangement joins TRBV14 to TRBJ1-2; the match to TRBD1 covers 11 bases. Germline values: CDR1 SGHDN, CDR2 FVKESK. V trimming: 4 bases; J trimming: 3 bases; junction bases outside the gene matches: 4. CDR3 length: 15 amino acids. The CDR3 loop reads CASSPRTGGYYGYTF. The CDR3 nucleotides are TGTGCCAGCAGCCCAAGGACAGGGGGCTACTATGGCTACACCTTC.

This chain links TRBV30 with TRBJ1-5; weak D call: TRBD1 (5 bases). Trimming shortened V by 2 bases and J by 4 bases, and 21 bases separated the two germline ends. Germline-derived CDR1 and CDR2 are GTSNPN and SVGIG (reference sequence). The CDR3 has 17 amino acids. CDR3 DNA sequence: TGTGCCTGGAGTCCCCCTACGGACCCCGGGGGAAATCAGCCCCAGCATTTT. This codes for CAWSPPTDPGGNQPQHF.

The chain uses TRBV18 and TRBJ2-1, with D perhaps TRBD1 (6 bases). The CDR3 contains 14 residues. Germline values: CDR1 KGHSH, CDR2 LQKENI. V was pared by 5 bases and J by 4 bases, with 12 bases between. The CDR3 is CASSFRQAYNEQFF. The CDR3 bases are TGTGCCAGCTCATTTCGACAGGCTTACAATGAGCAGTTCTTC.

The V gene is TRBV2, the J gene TRBJ1-2; 9 bases align to TRBD1. V dropped 8 bases and J dropped 4; count of bases not matched to a gene: 11. This CDR3 is built from 15 residues. CDR1 SNHLY and CDR2 FYNNEI come from the germline V gene. The CDR3 sequence: CASRDRELKSYGYTF. CDR3 sequence (DNA): TGTGCCAGCCGGGACAGGGAGCTTAAGAGCTATGGCTACACCTTC.

The CDR3 DNA follows: TGTGCCAGCAGTCCGAGGAGAGCGGCAGATACGCAGTATTTT. Translated: CASSPRRAADTQYF. The chain combines TRBV6-4 with TRBJ2-3; maybe TRBD2 (5 bases). Per the germline V gene, CDR1 is MRHNA and CDR2 is SNTAGT. The V end lost 5 bases, the J end lost 4 bases, and 13 bases lay between the germline ends. The CDR3 runs to 14 residues.

There are a few counts of this clone. This chain connects TRBV7-9 to TRBJ2-7; 9 bases match TRBD1. Per germline, CDR1 SEHNR and CDR2 FQNEAQ (reference sequence). This CDR3 is built from 13 residues. Trimming took 6 bases from V and 4 from J; bases not matched to a gene: 4. CDR3 region: CASRAGTGYEQYF. As DNA, the CDR3 is TGTGCCAGCAGGGCCGGGACAGGGTACGAGCAGTACTTC.

The V and J genes are TRBV29-1 and TRBJ2-7; 12 nucleotides line up with TRBD2. Germline V CDR1 and CDR2: SQVTM, ANQGSEA. Trimming took 3 bases from V and 2 from J; bases not matched to a gene: 8. The CDR3 contains 16 residues. CDR3 region: CSVEGSSGRGTYEQYF. CDR3 nucleotides: TGCAGCGTTGAGGGTTCTAGCGGGAGGGGTACCTACGAGCAGTACTTC.

The chain recombines TRBV7-9 with TRBJ2-7, with 7 bases lining up with TRBD2. Losses at the gene ends were 3 bases for V and 0 bases for J; bases not matched to a gene: 8. The CDR3 is made up of 16 amino acids. The germline V gene encodes CDR1 SEHNR and CDR2 FQNEAQ (reference sequence). The CDR3 sequence is CASSFFRGVSSYEQYF. The CDR3 region has the DNA TGTGCCAGCAGCTTTTTCCGGGGGGTTAGCTCCTACGAGCAGTACTTC.